This T cell receptor beta chain was recorded in a study of identical twins. Regarding the study as a whole: Sharing of beta out-of-frame sequences by twins showed a weaker excess.

The germline gives CDR1 MNHEY, CDR2 SMNVEV (reference sequence). Trimming shortened V by 1 base and J by 4 bases, and 11 bases separated the two germline ends. This CDR3 is 15 amino acids long. There are a few counts of this clonotype. Its antigen is still unknown. The authors used template switching to add a universal primer site and gave cDNA unique molecular identifiers. Each CDR3 protein is one row after TCRdb ran MiXCR on the 5' RACE reads. The sample shows 1.5 million to 2 million distinct CDR3 sequences, about 32% of them seen only once. The sample was cord blood. This receptor was identified in a newborn girl in good health. J is TRBJ1-5 and V is TRBV27; D might be TRBD1 (6 bases). The CDR3 DNA is TGTGCCAGCAGTTTATGGGGGGGCCCGAATCAGCCCCAGCATTTT. It codes for CASSLWGGPNQPQHF.